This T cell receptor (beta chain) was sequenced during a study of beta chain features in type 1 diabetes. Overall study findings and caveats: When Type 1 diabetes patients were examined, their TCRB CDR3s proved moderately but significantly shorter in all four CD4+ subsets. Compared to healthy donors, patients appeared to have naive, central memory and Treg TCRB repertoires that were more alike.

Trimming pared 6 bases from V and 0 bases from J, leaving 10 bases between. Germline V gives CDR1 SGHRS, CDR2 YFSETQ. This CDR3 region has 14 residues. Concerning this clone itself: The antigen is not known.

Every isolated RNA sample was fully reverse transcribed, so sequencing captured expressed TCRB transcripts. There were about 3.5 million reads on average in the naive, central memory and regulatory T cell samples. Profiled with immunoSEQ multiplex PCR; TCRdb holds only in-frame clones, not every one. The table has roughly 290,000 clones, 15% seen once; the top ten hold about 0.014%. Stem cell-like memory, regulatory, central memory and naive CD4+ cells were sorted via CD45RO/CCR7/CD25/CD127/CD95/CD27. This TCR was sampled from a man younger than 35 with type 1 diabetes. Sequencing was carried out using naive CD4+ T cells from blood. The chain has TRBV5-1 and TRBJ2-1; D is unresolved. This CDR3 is CASTVSLSYNEQFF. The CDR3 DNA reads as TGCGCCAGCACCGTGTCCCTCTCCTACAATGAGCAGTTCTTC.